This entry features one TCR beta chain sequence. These data come from a study of human T cells and chemical hapten exposure. TCRdb itself ran the RACE reads through MiXCR, one entry per CDR3 protein. The table lists around 100,000 distinct CDR3 sequences, 11% of them singletons, with approximately 3.1% in the top ten. Time point of the sample: pre-sensitization, week 0. Sample treatment: therapeutic diphenylcyclopropenone sensitization with weekly scalp DPC. Germline CDR1 and CDR2: DFQATT and SNEGSKA (reference sequence). CDR3 length: 13 amino acids. The V gene lost 5 bases and the J gene lost 7 bases, with 14 bases spanning the gap.

The receptor's source is an older woman with alopecia areata. Some clones in this sample may be carry-over from other donors' samples. V and J are TRBV20-1 and TRBJ1-4, with D maybe TRBD1 (5 bases). This material consisted of whole blood, taken in connection with sensitization to the hapten diphenylcyclopropenone (DPC). The CDR3 DNA sequence: TGCAGTGCTGGAGGGGTGTCGGCTGAAAAACTGTTTTTT. Translated: CSAGGVSAEKLFF.